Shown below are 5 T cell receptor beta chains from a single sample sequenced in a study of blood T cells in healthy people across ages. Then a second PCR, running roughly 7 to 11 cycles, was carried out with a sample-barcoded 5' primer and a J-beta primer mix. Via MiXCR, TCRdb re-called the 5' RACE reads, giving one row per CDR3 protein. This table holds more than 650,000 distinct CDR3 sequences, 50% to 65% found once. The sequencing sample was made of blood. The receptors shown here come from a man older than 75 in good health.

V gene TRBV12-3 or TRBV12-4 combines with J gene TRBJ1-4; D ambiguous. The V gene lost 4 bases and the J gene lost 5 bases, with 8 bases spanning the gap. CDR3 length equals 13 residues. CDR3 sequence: CASSSFINEKLFF. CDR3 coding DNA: TGTGCCAGCAGTTCCTTCATAAATGAAAAACTGTTTTTT.

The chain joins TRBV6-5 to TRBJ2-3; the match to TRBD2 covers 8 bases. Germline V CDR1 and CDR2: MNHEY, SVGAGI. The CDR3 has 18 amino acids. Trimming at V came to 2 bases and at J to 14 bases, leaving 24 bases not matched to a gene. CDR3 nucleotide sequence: TGTGCCAGCAGTTACCCTGGGACGGGCGGGGGGAAGCACAGATACGCGTATTTT. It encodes CASSYPGTGGGKHRYAYF.

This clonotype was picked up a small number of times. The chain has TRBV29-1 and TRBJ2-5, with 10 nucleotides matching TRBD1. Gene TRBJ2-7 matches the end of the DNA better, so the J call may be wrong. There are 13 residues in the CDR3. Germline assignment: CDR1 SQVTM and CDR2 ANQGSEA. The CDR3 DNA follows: TGCAGCGTTGGGAGGGACAGGGGCCACGAGCAGTACTTC. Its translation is CSVGRDRGHEQYF.

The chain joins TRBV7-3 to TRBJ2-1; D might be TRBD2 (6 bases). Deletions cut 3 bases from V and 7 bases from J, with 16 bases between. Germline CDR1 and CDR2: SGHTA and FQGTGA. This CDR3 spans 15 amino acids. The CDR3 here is CASSFGRLDYNEQFF. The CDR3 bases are TGTGCCAGCAGCTTCGGGAGACTCGACTATAATGAGCAGTTCTTC. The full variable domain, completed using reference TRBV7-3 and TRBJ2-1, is GAGVSQTPSNKVTEKGKYVELRCDPISGHTALYWYRQSLGQGPEFLIYFQGTGAADDSGLPNDRFFAVRPEGSVSTLKIQRTERGDSAVYLCASSFGRLDYNEQFFGPGTRLTVL.

CDR3 protein: CASSSPRGDNETQYF. For the CDR3, the DNA is TGCGCCAGCAGCTCGCCCCGGGGGGATAATGAGACCCAGTACTTC. The rearrangement joins TRBV5-1 to TRBJ2-5; 7 nucleotides match TRBD2. J lost 5 bases, V lost 3 bases, and 10 bases had no gene match. CDR1 is SGHRS, CDR2 YFSETQ, per germline. The CDR3 is made up of 15 amino acids.